A single sample is the source of the 5 T cell receptor beta chains below, sequenced in a study of control samples from healthy donors and cancer patients. Some clones are missing from TCRdb's copy, which holds only in-frame ones; the method was immunoSEQ multiplex PCR. The sample totals fewer than 250,000 clones. The sequencing sample was made of blood. The receptors originated from a woman aged 25-40 years in good health.

V is TRBV6-5 and J is TRBJ1-1; D possibly corresponds to TRBD1 (5 bases). The V end lost 0 bases, the J end lost 4 bases, and 9 bases lay between the germline ends. Per the germline V gene, CDR1 is MNHEY and CDR2 is SVGAGI. The CDR3 loop spans 14 amino acids. CDR3: CASSYSTGVTEAFF. CDR3 coding DNA: TGTGCCAGCAGTTACTCAACAGGAGTCACTGAAGCTTTCTTT.

CDR3 loop: CASSTEGTGESYNEQFF. CDR3 in DNA: TGTGCCAGCAGTACCGAGGGGACAGGGGAAAGTTACAATGAGCAGTTCTTC. The chain has TRBV6-4 and TRBJ2-1, with TRBD1 identical over 10 bases. In germline, CDR1 is MRHNA, CDR2 SNTAGT. This CDR3 has 17 amino acids. V lost 5 bases to trimming and J lost 4 bases; unmatched junction nucleotides: 11.

The chain employs TRBV2 and TRBJ1-6; D is unclear. Germline lookup yields CDR1 SNHLY and CDR2 FYNNEI. This CDR3 is 12 amino acids long. Between the trimmed V and J ends, which lost 5 bases and 7 bases, there was a span of 6 bases. The CDR3 region has the DNA TGTGCCAGCAGTAGGGCCAATTCACCCCTCCACTTT. This codes for CASSRANSPLHF. The variable domain in full, with the rest retrieved from reference TRBV2 and TRBJ1-6, is EPEVTQTPSHQVTQMGQEVILRCVPISNHLYFYWYRQILGQKVEFLVSFYNNEISEKSEIFDDQFSVERPDGSNFTLKIRSTKLEDSAMYFCASSRANSPLHFGNGTRLTVT.

The chain couples TRBV25-1 to TRBJ2-7; 7 positions match TRBD1. The V segment lost 4 bases and the J segment 4 bases; nucleotides outside the gene matches: 4. The CDR3 consists of 13 residues. CDR1 MGHDK and CDR2 SYGVNS come from the germline V gene. The CDR3 sequence is CASSGDRVYEQYF. As DNA, the CDR3 is TGTGCCAGCAGTGGGGACAGAGTATACGAGCAGTACTTC.

CDR3 sequence: CASSFLPYTEAFF. CDR3 DNA: TGTGCCAGCAGCTTTCTCCCTTACACTGAAGCTTTCTTT. The chain combines TRBV13 with TRBJ1-1; D remains ambiguous. V was pared by 3 bases and J by 3 bases, with 8 bases between. CDR1 and CDR2 (germline): PRHDT, FYEKMQ (reference sequence). This CDR3 comprises 13 residues.